Shown below are 15 T cell receptor beta chains from a single sample sequenced in a study of cytomegalovirus exposure and HLA in healthy donors. It was with 60 Vbeta and 13 Jbeta primers that the PCR ran. TCRdb's table, derived via immunoSEQ multiplex PCR, lists solely in-frame clones and lacks some. The sample carries over 90,000 clones, 65% to 80% recorded once. Sequencing used PBMCs. The origin of the receptors is a woman younger than 30 in good health and CMV-seropositive.

This sequence joins TRBV27 and TRBJ2-1, with D perhaps TRBD1 (5 bases). This CDR3 is 15 amino acids long. CDR1 and CDR2 (germline): MNHEY, SMNVEV (reference sequence). Trimming stripped 6 bases from V and 6 bases from J, with 18 bases between. The CDR3 DNA reads as TGTGCCAGCAGCCCTACAGGCTATCCTGGCAATGAGCAGTTCTTC. Amino acid sequence: CASSPTGYPGNEQFF.

The genes are TRBV9 and TRBJ1-2; the match to TRBD1 covers 9 bases. With 3 bases clipped from V and 2 bases from J, the junction kept 5 bases outside the gene matches. The germline V gene encodes CDR1 SGDLS and CDR2 YYNGEE. The CDR3 runs to 15 residues. The CDR3 bases are TGTGCCAGCAGCGGCGGAGGACAGGGGAACTATGGCTACACCTTC. Residues: CASSGGGQGNYGYTF.

This chain links TRBV7-3 with TRBJ2-1; 7 nucleotides match TRBD2. V was pared by 1 base and J by 3 bases, with 6 bases of the junction left unmatched. Germline V gives CDR1 SGHTA, CDR2 FQGTGA. The length of the CDR3 is 16 residues. Here the CDR3 DNA reads TGTGCCAGCAGCTTAAGGGGCGGGGGAAACTACAATGAGCAGTTCTTC. This translates into CASSLRGGGNYNEQFF.

The V gene is TRBV7-9, the J gene TRBJ2-5, with D perhaps TRBD1 (6 bases). The CDR3 has 14 amino acids. Germline assignment: CDR1 SEHNR and CDR2 FQNEAQ (reference sequence). V was pared by 4 bases and J by 3 bases, with 12 bases between. The CDR3 DNA follows: TGTGCCAGCAGCTGGAGGACAGCAAAAGAGACCCAGTACTTC. Amino acids: CASSWRTAKETQYF.

The chain recombines TRBV5-8 with TRBJ2-2; possible D gene TRBD2, 5 bases. The germline V gene encodes CDR1 SGHTS and CDR2 YDEGEE. V shed 2 bases and J shed 3 bases, with 11 bases lying between them. This CDR3 has 15 residues. CDR3 in amino acids: CASSFSRGYTGELFF. The CDR3 DNA sequence: TGTGCCAGCAGCTTCTCCCGGGGATACACCGGGGAGCTGTTTTTT.

The chain carries TRBV28 and TRBJ2-7, with TRBD2 as a possible D gene (6 bases). The germline V gene has CDR1 MDHEN and CDR2 SYDVKM. The CDR3 loop spans 15 amino acids. The V and J ends lost 6 bases and 2 bases respectively, with 17 bases between them. CDR3 nucleotides: TGTGCCAGCAGCCCCCTGGGGGAGGCGCCCTACGAGCAGTACTTC. Translating gives CASSPLGEAPYEQYF.

The chain employs TRBV11-2 and TRBJ1-2, with D tentatively TRBD1 (5 bases). The V gene lost 1 base and the J gene lost 4 bases, with 13 bases spanning the gap. The CDR3 is made up of 15 amino acids. CDR1 is SGHAT and CDR2 is FQNNGV in the germline V gene. The CDR3 spells CASSLVRRDGYGYTF. Here the CDR3 DNA reads TGTGCCAGCAGCTTAGTTCGGCGGGACGGCTATGGCTACACCTTC.

This clone was seen only a few times. V gene TRBV7-2 combines with J gene TRBJ2-3; no clear D gene. Between the trimmed V and J ends, which lost 5 bases and 0 bases, there was a span of 12 bases. CDR1 SGHTA and CDR2 FQGNSA come from the germline V gene. The CDR3 loop spans 15 amino acids. CDR3 loop: CASSPLDPSTDTQYF. CDR3 nucleotides: TGTGCCAGCAGCCCCCTAGACCCCAGCACAGATACGCAGTATTTT.

V and J are TRBV2 and TRBJ2-7; TRBD1 might be the D (7 bases). Germline CDR1 SNHLY, CDR2 FYNNEI. V was pared by 4 bases and J by 4 bases, with 14 bases between. CDR3 length: 14 residues. CDR3 sequence: CASSGGRGEYEQYF. In DNA, the CDR3 is TGTGCCAGCAGTGGGGGCAGGGGGGAGTACGAGCAGTACTTC.

The rearrangement links TRBV7-2 to TRBJ2-7; D not resolved. The CDR3 is made up of 14 amino acids. CDR1 is SGHTA and CDR2 is FQGNSA in the germline V gene. Trimming pared 1 base from V and 2 bases from J, leaving 9 bases between. For the CDR3, the DNA is TGTGCCAGCAGCTTAGTAGTTGGTGCCTACGAGCAGTACTTC. As protein: CASSLVVGAYEQYF.

This clone was picked up a small number of times. This sequence joins TRBV6-5 and TRBJ2-2, with TRBD2 identical over 8 bases. The CDR3 totals 16 residues. CDR1 is MNHEY, CDR2 SVGAGI, per germline. Unmatched junction bases numbered 8, after V lost 4 bases and J lost 4 bases. CDR3 in DNA: TGTGCCAGCAGTTCCCCCGGGGGGGCCAGCACCGGGGAGCTGTTTTTT. It is translated as CASSSPGGASTGELFF.

The V and J genes are TRBV2 and TRBJ2-5, with D maybe TRBD2 (6 bases). The CDR3 is 14 amino acids. Germline CDR1 SNHLY, CDR2 FYNNEI. Trimming shortened V by 4 bases and J by 1 base, and 10 bases separated the two germline ends. For the CDR3, the DNA is TGTGCCAGCAGTGCGGGAGTGCCCCAAGAGACCCAGTACTTC. Its translation: CASSAGVPQETQYF.

The chain is built from TRBV5-4 and TRBJ1-1; TRBD1 might be the D (5 bases). The CDR3 covers 17 residues. CDR1 is SGHNT and CDR2 is YYREEE in the germline V gene (reference sequence). The V gene lost 4 bases and the J gene lost 1 base, with 20 bases spanning the gap. The CDR3 sequence: CASSHPGGRGPNTEAFF. The CDR3 nucleotides are TGTGCCAGCAGCCACCCCGGTGGGCGGGGCCCGAACACTGAAGCTTTCTTT.

This clone was observed a few times. The chain employs TRBV19 and TRBJ2-1, with 12 bases lining up with TRBD2. The CDR3 runs 16 residues. From germline, CDR1 is LNHDA and CDR2 SQIVND (reference sequence). V trimming: 3 bases; J trimming: 7 bases; junction bases outside the gene matches: 7. Here the CDR3 DNA reads TGTGCCAGTAGTATCCTAGCGGGAGGGCCTGGAAATGAGCAGTTCTTC. Translated: CASSILAGGPGNEQFF.

The chain carries TRBV9 and TRBJ2-1, with 7 bases identical to TRBD2. V lost 4 bases and J lost 7; bases outside the gene matches: 5. This CDR3 contains 13 residues. CDR1 SGDLS and CDR2 YYNGEE come from the germline V gene. The CDR3 DNA is TGTGCCAGCAGCTCCGGGACTACTAATGAGCAGTTCTTC. Protein: CASSSGTTNEQFF.